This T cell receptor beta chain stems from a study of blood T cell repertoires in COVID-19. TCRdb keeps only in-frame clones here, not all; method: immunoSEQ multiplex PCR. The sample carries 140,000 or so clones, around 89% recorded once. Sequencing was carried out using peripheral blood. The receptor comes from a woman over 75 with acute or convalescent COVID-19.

CDR3 sequence: CASSPTPGQGTGNTIYF. CDR3 DNA: TGTGCCAGCTCACCAACCCCGGGACAGGGAACCGGAAACACCATATATTTT. The chain carries TRBV18 and TRBJ1-3, with 9 nucleotides matching TRBD1. V trimming: 2 bases; J trimming: 4 bases; junction bases outside the gene matches: 9. The CDR3 is made up of 17 amino acids. The germline CDR1 and CDR2 sequences are KGHSH and LQKENI.